This TCR beta chain was identified during a study of naive and memory T cell subsets (dated by TCRdb to about 2017). General notes on the study: The study applied an open-source, UMI-based TCR alpha and beta sequencing pipeline to sorted naive and memory peripheral blood T cell subsets. Complete agreement was observed between the functional CMV T cell responses and the IgG serology results. RNA was DNase-treated and reverse transcribed with TCR constant-region primers, mostly using SuperScript III. Findings and caveats that apply to the study as a whole: After error correction, over 85% of naive TCR sequences appeared only once, giving much steeper abundance distributions than memory subsets. The repertoire findings for the naive and memory subsets could not be validated against a ground truth, as none was available. TCR abundance followed a power law with an exponent that was different for naive and memory subsets but consistent across the three individuals. In both CD4 and CD8 cells, the Gini index increased while Shannon and inverse Simpson diversity decreased from naive through CM, EM and EMRA. RNA-based TCR counts may be affected by expression changes linked to T cell activation and differentiation. Single alpha or beta chain sequences, rather than paired alpha/beta receptors, were used to define clonotypes. A few larger clonotypes were present in naive repertoires, particularly the CD8 repertoires, and these clonotypes were possibly memory cells re-expressing CD45RA.

Separate amplification of TCR alpha and beta chain libraries was performed from the second PCR step onward. The CMV status of each donor was determined by measuring IFNgamma production from CD4+ T cells after fresh PBMCs had been stimulated overnight with CMV viral lysate. CD4 T cells were positively selected using Miltenyi beads, after which CD8 T cells were positively selected from the CD4-negative fraction. Cells were stained for CD3, CD4, CD8, CD45RA, CD27 and a live/dead dye and were sorted on a BD Aria II into four subsets based on CD45RA and CD27. Three healthy volunteers provided blood, and the blood of each volunteer was split into CD4 and CD8 T cells and then into four differentiation subsets. Around 120 ml of peripheral blood was collected from each donor, and PBMC were isolated from the blood using Ficoll-Paque PLUS density-gradient centrifugation. Sorted cells were lysed in RLT buffer, and RNA was extracted with a Qiagen RNeasy kit and stored at -80°C.

At the junction V is shortened by 5 bases and J by 6 bases, with 17 bases in between. CDR1 MNHEY and CDR2 SVGAGI are derived from the germline V gene. Counted from cysteine to phenylalanine, this CDR3 has 15 amino acids. Only CDR3 DNA is held: 45 bases, read in frame from base 1. Preparation of the library involved UMI-ligation and nested PCR. The beta constant-region primer was an equimolar mix of two oligonucleotides covering both TRBC1 and TRBC2. The ligated cDNA went through four rounds of PCR with nested alpha and beta constant-region primers together with the SP2 primer. A single-stranded oligonucleotide bearing the SP2 primer plus a 12-nucleotide UMI was ligated onto the 3' end of the cDNA by T4 RNA ligase 1. The ligation reaction was kept at 16 degrees C for about 19-25 hours. PCR2 was typically run as a SYBR Green qPCR and stopped at a predetermined threshold to prevent over-amplification. All purifications after the first were performed with Agencourt AMPure XP magnetic beads. Libraries were quantified by Qubit and checked on a TapeStation, where a main peak was expected near 650 bp. Sequencing of the pooled libraries was done on an Illumina MiSeq using v2 2x251 paired-end kits, which typically yielded about 0.85-2.3 million reads per sample. Each sample's library went into the pool at roughly 4 nM, and roughly 5-8% PhiX was added to help with cluster recognition. The source study handled its data this way. FASTQ reads processed by Demultiplexor were assigned V and J genes by Decombinator through tag matching that tolerated a single base-pair mismatch. By using UMIs, Collapsinator corrected both sequencing errors and the frequency errors caused by PCR heterogeneity. CDR3Translator translated TCRs and extracted CDR3s from the conserved cysteine to the FGXG phenylalanine, flagging non-productive sequences. Gini, Shannon entropy and inverse Simpson indices were calculated on repertoires subsampled to equal numbers of UMI-defined TCRs. Power-law fits to clonotype abundance distributions were performed by maximum likelihood within the linear range. On one naive CD8 sample, the pipeline and MIGEC gave similar UMI counts, unique TCR numbers and clonal distributions. In one analysis, naive TCRs also found in any memory subset of the same donor were removed from the naive repertoire. Repertoires were searched for around 7,000 CMV-associated CDR3 sequences compiled from VDJdb and a published dataset. The public reads were reprocessed in TCRdb via fastp at Q25 and MiXCR, keeping in-frame beta chains. Rows with one shared CDR3 protein collapse into an entry with the most common genes and DNA. The V and J calls shown here were made by TCRdb, not taken from the authors' results. This sample lists around 140,000 distinct CDR3 sequences; approximately 18% were detected once. The ten largest clones capture roughly 0.6% of the sample.

This clonotype has only a few counts. Its target antigen remains unknown. There are no base qualities to consult, and no much larger clone falls within one base. This TCR came from a human donor in good health. The specimen was naive CD8+ T cells from blood. What the cell subset or site label conveys for this sample: naive T cells, CD45RA high CD27+. The chain couples TRBV6-5 to TRBJ2-4, and TRBD1 may be the D gene, going by 6 matching bases. The DNA is TGTGCCAGCAGTAAGGAACAGGGTTCCCTAAACATTCAGTACTTC. The resulting protein is CASSKEQGSLNIQYF.